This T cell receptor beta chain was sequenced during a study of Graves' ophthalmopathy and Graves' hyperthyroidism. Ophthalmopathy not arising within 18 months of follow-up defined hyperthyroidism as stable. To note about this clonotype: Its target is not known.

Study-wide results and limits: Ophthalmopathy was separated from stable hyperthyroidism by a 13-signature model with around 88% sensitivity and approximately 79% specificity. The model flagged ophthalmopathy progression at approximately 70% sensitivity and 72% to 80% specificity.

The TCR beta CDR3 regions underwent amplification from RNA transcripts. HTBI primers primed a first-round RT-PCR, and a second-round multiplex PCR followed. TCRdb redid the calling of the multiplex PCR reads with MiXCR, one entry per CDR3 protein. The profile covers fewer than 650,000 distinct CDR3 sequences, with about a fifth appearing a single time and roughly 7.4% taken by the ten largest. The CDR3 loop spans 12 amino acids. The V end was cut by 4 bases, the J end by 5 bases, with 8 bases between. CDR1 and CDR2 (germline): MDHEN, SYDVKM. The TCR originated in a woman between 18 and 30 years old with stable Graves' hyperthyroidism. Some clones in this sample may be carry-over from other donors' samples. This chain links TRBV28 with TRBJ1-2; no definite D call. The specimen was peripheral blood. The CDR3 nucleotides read TGTGCCAGCAGTTACCAGTTTTATGGCTACACCTTC. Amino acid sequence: CASSYQFYGYTF.